The entry below describes one T cell receptor beta chain. Authors' analysis steps: Nucleated cell counts were estimated from reference gene primer amplification. Sequencing used immunoSEQ multiplex PCR; TCRdb keeps in-frame clones, though not all of them. V, J and clone size derive from that table, while D and trimming were established from the DNA sequence. The data show tens of thousands of clones, approximately 80% seen once. The sample is drawn from a study of blood T cell repertoires in COVID-19. The overall study: Samples came from the United States, Italy and Spain, spanning acute and convalescent COVID-19. T cells, B-cell-depleted T cells, or PBMCs provided the cDNA or gDNA that served as material.

Trimming pared 3 bases from V and 3 bases from J, leaving 9 bases between. The CDR3 runs 14 residues. Germline V lookup: CDR1 LNHDA, CDR2 SQIVND (reference sequence). Sequenced: peripheral blood. This chain links TRBV19 with TRBJ1-3, with TRBD1 as a possible D gene (5 bases). The sequence derives from a human donor in a cohort sampled during active COVID-19. The CDR3 reads CASSIGHGGNTIYF. In DNA form, the CDR3 reads TGTGCCAGTAGTATTGGACACGGTGGAAACACCATATATTTT. Filled out from reference TRBV19 and TRBJ1-3, the complete variable domain reads DGGITQSPKYLFRKEGQNVTLSCEQNLNHDAMYWYRQDPGQGLRLIYYSQIVNDFQKGDIAEGYSVSREKKESFPLTVTSAQKNPTAFYLCASSIGHGGNTIYFGEGSWLTVV.